This section outlines one T cell receptor (beta chain) sequence together with its context. The antigen remains undetermined. A junction boundary mismatches the germline segment, possibly from a read error. This sample is drawn from a study of T cell responses to AZD1222 COVID-19 vaccine. Study-level background: Second-dose recipients at about 4 or about 12 weeks were treated as one pooled group.

Sequencing used immunoSEQ multiplex PCR; TCRdb keeps in-frame clones, though not all of them. Of approximately 56,000 clones detected, 70% to 90% appear once; the ten largest clones hold roughly 15%. Study-wide points: Sampling that yielded the repertoires occurred only after the peak T cell response. Most donors were white British, females outnumbered males, and clonal diversity was possibly underestimated.

CDR3 length equals 15 residues. In germline, CDR1 is SSHAT, CDR2 FNYEAQ (reference sequence). The input for sequencing was peripheral blood, taken on day 0 of AZD1222 vaccination. The gene calls are TRBV7-7 and TRBJ2-2; 10 bases are a match to TRBD1. This clonotype was obtained from an adult in good health. This chain's CDR3 is CASSSDRGQAGELFF. CDR3 nucleotide sequence: TGTGCTAGCAGTTCTGACAGGGGGCAAGCCGGGGAGCTGTTTTTT.